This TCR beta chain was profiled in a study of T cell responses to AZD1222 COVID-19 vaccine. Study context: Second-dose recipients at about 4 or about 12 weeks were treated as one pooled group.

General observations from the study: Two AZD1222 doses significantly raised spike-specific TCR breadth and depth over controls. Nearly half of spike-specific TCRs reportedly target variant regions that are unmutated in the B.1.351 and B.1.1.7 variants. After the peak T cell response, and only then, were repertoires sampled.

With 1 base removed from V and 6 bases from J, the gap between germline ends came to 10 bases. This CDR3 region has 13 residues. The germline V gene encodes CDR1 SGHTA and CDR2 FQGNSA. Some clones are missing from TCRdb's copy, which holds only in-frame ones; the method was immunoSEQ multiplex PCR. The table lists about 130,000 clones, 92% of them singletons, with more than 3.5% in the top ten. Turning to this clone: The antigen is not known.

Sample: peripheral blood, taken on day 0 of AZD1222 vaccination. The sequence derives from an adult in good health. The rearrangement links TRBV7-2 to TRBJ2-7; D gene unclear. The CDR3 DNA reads TGTGCCAGCAGCTTAGGGGTGTTAGTCGAGCAGTACTTC. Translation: CASSLGVLVEQYF.